These 4 T cell receptor beta chains originate from one sample sequenced in a study of T cell responses to AZD1222 COVID-19 vaccine. Data came from immunoSEQ multiplex PCR; TCRdb stores just in-frame clones and leaves some out. The repertoire holds about 100,000 clones, with about 90% as singletons. The sample consisted of peripheral blood, taken on day 0 of MenACWY control vaccination. The receptors originated from an adult in good health.

This rearrangement joins TRBV27 to TRBJ2-1; 7 bases agree with TRBD2. Germline V lookup: CDR1 MNHEY, CDR2 SMNVEV (reference sequence). V lost 2 bases and J lost 0; bases outside the gene matches: 10. The CDR3 length is 18 residues. The CDR3 here is CASSLRFLRGSSYNEQFF. The CDR3 DNA reads as TGTGCCAGCAGTTTACGATTCCTGCGGGGGAGCTCCTACAATGAGCAGTTCTTC.

This clone was counted between two and nine times. The J gene is TRBJ2-5, the V gene TRBV9; D ambiguous. The CDR3 is 14 amino acids. V lost 0 bases, J lost 1 base, and 7 bases lay in between. Germline loops: CDR1 SGDLS, CDR2 YYNGEE. Here the CDR3 DNA reads TGTGCCAGCAGCGTAGGAGCGTCCCAAGAGACCCAGTACTTC. Its translation is CASSVGASQETQYF.

V and J are TRBV29-1 and TRBJ2-1, with no clear D. The germline V and J ends were trimmed by 7 bases and 2 bases, with 15 bases remaining between them. CDR3 length: 14 residues. The germline V gene encodes CDR1 SQVTM and CDR2 ANQGSEA. The CDR3 loop reads CSARAAGPYNEQFF. The CDR3 region has the DNA TGCAGCGCCCGGGCGGCTGGTCCCTACAATGAGCAGTTCTTC.

J is TRBJ2-7 and V is TRBV7-8; 8 nucleotides align to TRBD1. CDR1 and CDR2 (germline): SGHVS, FQNEAQ. The CDR3 contains 15 residues. The V gene end was trimmed by 1 base and the J gene end by 2 bases; junction bases not matched to a gene: 4. The CDR3 sequence: CASSLGGQGTYEQYF. The DNA for the CDR3 is TGTGCCAGCAGCTTAGGTGGACAGGGAACCTACGAGCAGTACTTC.